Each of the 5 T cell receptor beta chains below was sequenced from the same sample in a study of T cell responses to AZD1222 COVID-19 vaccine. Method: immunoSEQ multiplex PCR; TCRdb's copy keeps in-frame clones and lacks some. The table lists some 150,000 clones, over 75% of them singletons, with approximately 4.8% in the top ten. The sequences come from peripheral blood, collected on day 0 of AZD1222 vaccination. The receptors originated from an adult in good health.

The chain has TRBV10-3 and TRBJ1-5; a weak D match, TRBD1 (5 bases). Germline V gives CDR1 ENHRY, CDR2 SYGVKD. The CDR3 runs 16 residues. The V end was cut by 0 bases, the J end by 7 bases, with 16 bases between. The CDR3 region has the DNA TGTGCCATCAGTGAGTCATTGGACGTAGGGGCCCAGCCCCAGCATTTT. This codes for CAISESLDVGAQPQHF.

The CDR3 protein is CSAYSGANVLTF. The CDR3 bases are TGCAGCGCTTACTCTGGGGCCAACGTCCTGACTTTC. The J gene is TRBJ2-6, the V gene TRBV29-1; D not resolved. The V end was cut by 7 bases, the J end by 0 bases, with 4 bases between. This CDR3 contains 12 residues. Germline CDR1 SQVTM, CDR2 ANQGSEA.

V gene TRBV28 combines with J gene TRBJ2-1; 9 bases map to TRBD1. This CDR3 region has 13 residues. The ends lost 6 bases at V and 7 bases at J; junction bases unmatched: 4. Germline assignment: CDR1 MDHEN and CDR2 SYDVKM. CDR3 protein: CASRDRGFNEQFF. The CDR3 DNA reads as TGTGCCAGCAGGGACAGGGGTTTTAATGAGCAGTTCTTC.

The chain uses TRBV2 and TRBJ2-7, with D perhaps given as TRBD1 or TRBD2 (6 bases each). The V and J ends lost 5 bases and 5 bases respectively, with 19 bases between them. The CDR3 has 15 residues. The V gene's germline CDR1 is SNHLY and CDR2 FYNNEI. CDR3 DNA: TGTGCCAGCAGTCGAACGCCACAGGGAGGAAACGAGCAGTACTTC. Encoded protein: CASSRTPQGGNEQYF.

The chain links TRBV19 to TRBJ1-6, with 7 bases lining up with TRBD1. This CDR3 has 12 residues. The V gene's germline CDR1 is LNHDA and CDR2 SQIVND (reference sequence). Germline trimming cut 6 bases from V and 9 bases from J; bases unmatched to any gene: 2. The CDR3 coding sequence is TGTGCCAGTAGCGACAGGGTTTCACCCCTCCACTTT. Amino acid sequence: CASSDRVSPLHF.